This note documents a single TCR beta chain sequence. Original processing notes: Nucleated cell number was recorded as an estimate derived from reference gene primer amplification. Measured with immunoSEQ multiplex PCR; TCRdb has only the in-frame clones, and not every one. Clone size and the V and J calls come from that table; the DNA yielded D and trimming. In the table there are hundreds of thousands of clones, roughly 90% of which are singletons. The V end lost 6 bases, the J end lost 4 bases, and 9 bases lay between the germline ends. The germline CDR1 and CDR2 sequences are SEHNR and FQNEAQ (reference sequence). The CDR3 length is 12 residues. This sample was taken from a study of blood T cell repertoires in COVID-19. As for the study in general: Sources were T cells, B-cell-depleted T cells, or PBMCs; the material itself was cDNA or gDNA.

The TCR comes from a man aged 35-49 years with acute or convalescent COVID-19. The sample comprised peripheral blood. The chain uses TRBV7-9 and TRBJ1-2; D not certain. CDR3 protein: CASRADIYGYTF. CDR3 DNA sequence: TGTGCCAGCAGGGCAGACATCTATGGCTACACCTTC.